This T cell receptor (beta chain) appears in the sequencing data of a study of blood T cell repertoires in COVID-19. Study details: Acute and convalescent COVID-19 samples came from the United States, Italy and Spain. In each case, the material was cDNA or gDNA derived from T cells, B-cell-depleted T cells, or PBMCs.

In the original analysis: Estimation of nucleated cell counts was performed using reference gene primer amplification. Libraries were prepared by immunoSEQ multiplex PCR; TCRdb keeps only in-frame clonotypes and omits some of them. V and J calls plus clone size are reproduced from that table; the DNA served to infer D and trimming. The repertoire includes about 200,000 clones, 85% of them detected once, and 2% to 3% sits in the top ten. V was pared by 4 bases and J by 13 bases, with 7 bases of the junction left unmatched. Germline assignment: CDR1 ENHRY and CDR2 SYGVKD. The CDR3 has 12 residues. A Seattle source enrolled patients during active infection and followed them longitudinally.

The specimen sequenced was peripheral blood. This TCR was sampled from an older woman with COVID-19, enrolled during active disease. This sequence joins TRBV10-3 and TRBJ2-3; 8 bases line up with TRBD2. CDR3 DNA: TGTGCCATCAGTGCCCCCGGGACTAGGAAGTATTTT. The encoded protein is CAISAPGTRKYF.